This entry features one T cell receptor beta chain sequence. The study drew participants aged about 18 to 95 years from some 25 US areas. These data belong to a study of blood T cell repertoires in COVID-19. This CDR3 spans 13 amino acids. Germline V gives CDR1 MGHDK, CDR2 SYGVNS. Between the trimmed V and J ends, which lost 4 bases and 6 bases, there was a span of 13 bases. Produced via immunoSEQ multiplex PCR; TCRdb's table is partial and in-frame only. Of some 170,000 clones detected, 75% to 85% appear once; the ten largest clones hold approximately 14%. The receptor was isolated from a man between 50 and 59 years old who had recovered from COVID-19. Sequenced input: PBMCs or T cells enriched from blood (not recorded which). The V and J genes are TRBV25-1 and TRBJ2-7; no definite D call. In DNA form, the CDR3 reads TGTGCCAGCAGTGGAGTTCAATTCGGCGAGCAGTACTTC. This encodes CASSGVQFGEQYF.